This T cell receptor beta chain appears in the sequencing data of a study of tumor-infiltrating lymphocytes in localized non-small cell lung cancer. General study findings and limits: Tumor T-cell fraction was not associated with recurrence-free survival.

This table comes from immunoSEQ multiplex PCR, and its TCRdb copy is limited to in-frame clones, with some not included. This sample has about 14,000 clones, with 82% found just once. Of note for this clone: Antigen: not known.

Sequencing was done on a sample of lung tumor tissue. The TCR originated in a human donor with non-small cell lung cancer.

The CDR3 region is CASSYRVNSNQPQHF. As DNA, the CDR3 is TGTGCCAGCAGTTATCGAGTAAATAGCAATCAGCCCCAGCATTTT. V usage is TRBV6-5 and J usage is TRBJ1-5; D is undetermined. Germline CDR1 and CDR2: MNHEY and SVGAGI. V lost 3 bases and J 0 bases, leaving 9 bases between the germline ends. The CDR3 covers 15 residues.